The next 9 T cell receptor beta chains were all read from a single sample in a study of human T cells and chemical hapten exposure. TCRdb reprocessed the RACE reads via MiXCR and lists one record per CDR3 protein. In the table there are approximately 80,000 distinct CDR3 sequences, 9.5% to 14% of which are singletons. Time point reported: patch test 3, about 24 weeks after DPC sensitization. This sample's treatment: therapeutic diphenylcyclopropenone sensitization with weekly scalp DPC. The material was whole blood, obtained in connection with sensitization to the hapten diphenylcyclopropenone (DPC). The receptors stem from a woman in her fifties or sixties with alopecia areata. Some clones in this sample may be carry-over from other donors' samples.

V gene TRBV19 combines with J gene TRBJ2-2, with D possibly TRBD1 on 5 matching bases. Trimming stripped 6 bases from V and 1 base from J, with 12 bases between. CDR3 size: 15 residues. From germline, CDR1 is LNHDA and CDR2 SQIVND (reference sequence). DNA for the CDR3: TGTGCCAGTAGACCGACGACAGTGAACACCGGGGAGCTGTTTTTT. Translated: CASRPTTVNTGELFF. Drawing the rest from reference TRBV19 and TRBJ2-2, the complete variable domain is DGGITQSPKYLFRKEGQNVTLSCEQNLNHDAMYWYRQDPGQGLRLIYYSQIVNDFQKGDIAEGYSVSREKKESFPLTVTSAQKNPTAFYLCASRPTTVNTGELFFGEGSRLTVL.

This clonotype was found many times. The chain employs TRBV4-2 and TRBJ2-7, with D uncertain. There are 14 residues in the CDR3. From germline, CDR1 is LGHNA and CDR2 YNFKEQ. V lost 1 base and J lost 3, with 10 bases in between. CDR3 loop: CASSQVLGNYEQYF. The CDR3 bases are TGTGCCAGCAGCCAAGTCCTAGGGAACTACGAGCAGTACTTC.

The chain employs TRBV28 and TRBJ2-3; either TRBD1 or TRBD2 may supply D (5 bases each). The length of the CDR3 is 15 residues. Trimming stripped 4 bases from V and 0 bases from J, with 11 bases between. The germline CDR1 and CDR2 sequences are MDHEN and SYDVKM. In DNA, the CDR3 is TGTGCCAGCAGTTCGTCCGGGGCTAGCACAGATACGCAGTATTTT. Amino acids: CASSSSGASTDTQYF.

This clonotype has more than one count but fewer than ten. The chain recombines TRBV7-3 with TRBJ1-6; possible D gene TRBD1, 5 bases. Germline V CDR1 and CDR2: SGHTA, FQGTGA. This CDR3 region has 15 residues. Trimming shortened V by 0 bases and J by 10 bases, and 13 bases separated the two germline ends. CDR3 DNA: TGTGCCAGCAGCTTAACAGGCAGGGTCGAGTCACCCCTCCACTTT. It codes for CASSLTGRVESPLHF.

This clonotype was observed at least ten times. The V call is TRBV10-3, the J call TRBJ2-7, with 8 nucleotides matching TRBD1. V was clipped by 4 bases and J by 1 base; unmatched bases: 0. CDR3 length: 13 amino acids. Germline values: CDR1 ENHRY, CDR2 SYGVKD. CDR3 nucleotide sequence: TGTGCCATCAGTGGGGACAGGTCCTACGAGCAGTACTTC. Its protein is CAISGDRSYEQYF.

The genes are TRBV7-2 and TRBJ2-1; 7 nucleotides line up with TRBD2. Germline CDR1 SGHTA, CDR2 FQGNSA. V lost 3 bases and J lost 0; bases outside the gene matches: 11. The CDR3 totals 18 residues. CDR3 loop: CASSFLADPRSSYNEQFF. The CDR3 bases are TGTGCCAGCAGCTTCCTAGCGGACCCTCGTAGCTCCTACAATGAGCAGTTCTTC.

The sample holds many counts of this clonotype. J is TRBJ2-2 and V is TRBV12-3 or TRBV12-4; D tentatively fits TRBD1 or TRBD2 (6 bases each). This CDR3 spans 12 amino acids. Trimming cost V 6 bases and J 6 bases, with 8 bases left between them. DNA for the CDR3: TGTGCCAGCAGAGGGGGGTCCGGGGAGCTGTTTTTT. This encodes CASRGGSGELFF.

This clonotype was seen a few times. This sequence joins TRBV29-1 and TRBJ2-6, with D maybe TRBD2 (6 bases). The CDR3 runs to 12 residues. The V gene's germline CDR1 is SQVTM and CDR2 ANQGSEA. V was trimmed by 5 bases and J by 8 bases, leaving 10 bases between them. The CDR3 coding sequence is TGCAGCGTTTCCGGGAGAACCAACGTCCTGACTTTC. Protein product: CSVSGRTNVLTF.

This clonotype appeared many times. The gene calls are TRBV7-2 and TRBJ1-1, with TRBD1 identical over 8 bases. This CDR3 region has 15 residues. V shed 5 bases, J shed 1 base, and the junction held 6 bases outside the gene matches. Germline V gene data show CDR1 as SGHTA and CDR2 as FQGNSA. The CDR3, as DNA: TGTGCCAGCAGCCTGGACAGGGCGGCGAACACTGAAGCTTTCTTT. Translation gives CASSLDRAANTEAFF.